The clone carrying this T cell receptor beta chain was seen many times. These data belong to a study of T cells in Graves' hyperthyroidism and ophthalmopathy. About the research overall: Blood from the periphery was taken at initial diagnosis, before any treatment.

V was shortened by 1 base and J by 0 bases, with 9 bases between the two germline ends. Looked up from germline, CDR1 is SGHRS and CDR2 is YFSETQ. This CDR3 contains 15 residues. TCR beta CDR3 regions were amplified from RNA. First-round RT-PCR targeting the TCR CDR3 was performed with the HTBI primer set. TCRdb reprocessed the multiplex PCR reads via MiXCR and lists one record per CDR3 protein. The sample lists almost 600,000 distinct CDR3 sequences, around 14% occurring once. This clonotype originated in a woman aged 25 to 39 with Graves' hyperthyroidism that later progressed to Graves' ophthalmopathy. The specimen sequenced was blood. The chain joins TRBV5-1 to TRBJ2-3; D tentatively reads TRBD1 or TRBD2 (6 bases each). The chain's CDR3 is CASSLRGESTDTQYF. CDR3 coding DNA: TGCGCCAGCAGCTTGAGGGGGGAAAGCACAGATACGCAGTATTTT.